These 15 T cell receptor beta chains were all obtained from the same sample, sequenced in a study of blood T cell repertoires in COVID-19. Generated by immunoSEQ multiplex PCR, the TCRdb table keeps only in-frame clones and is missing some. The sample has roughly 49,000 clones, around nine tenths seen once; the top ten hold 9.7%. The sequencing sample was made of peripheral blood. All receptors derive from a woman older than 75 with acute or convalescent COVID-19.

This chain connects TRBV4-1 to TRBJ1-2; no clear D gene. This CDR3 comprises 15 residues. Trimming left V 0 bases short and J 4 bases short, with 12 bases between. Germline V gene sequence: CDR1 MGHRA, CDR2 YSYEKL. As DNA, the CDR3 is TGCGCCAGCAGCCAAGATCCTACGTTAACCTATGGCTACACCTTC. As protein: CASSQDPTLTYGYTF.

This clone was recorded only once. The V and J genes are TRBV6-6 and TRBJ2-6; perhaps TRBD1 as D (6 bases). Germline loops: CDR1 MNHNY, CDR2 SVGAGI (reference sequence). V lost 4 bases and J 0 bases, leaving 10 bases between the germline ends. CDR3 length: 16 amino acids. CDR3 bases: TGTGCCAGCAGTTTCACAGGGCTCTCTGGGGCCAACGTCCTGACTTTC. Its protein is CASSFTGLSGANVLTF.

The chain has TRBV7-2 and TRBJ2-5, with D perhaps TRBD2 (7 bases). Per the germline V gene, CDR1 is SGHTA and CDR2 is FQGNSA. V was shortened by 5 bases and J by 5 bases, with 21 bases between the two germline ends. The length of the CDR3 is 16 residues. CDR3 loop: CASSPSAGALRETQYF. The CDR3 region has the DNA TGTGCCAGCAGCCCAAGCGCGGGGGCTTTACGGGAGACCCAGTACTTC.

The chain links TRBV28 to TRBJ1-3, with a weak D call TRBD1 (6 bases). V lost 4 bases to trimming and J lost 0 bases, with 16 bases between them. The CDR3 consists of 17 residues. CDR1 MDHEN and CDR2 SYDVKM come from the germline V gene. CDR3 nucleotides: TGTGCCAGCAGTTCCAGTTGGGGGCCAAACTCTGGAAACACCATATATTTT. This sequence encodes CASSSSWGPNSGNTIYF. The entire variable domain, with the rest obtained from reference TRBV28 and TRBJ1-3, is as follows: DVKVTQSSRYLVKRTGEKVFLECVQDMDHENMFWYRQDPGLGLRLIYFSYDVKMKEKGDIPEGYSVSREKKERFSLILESASTNQTSMYLCASSSSWGPNSGNTIYFGEGSWLTVV.

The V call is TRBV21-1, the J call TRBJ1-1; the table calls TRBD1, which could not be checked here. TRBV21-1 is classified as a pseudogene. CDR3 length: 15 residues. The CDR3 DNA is TGTGCCAGCAGAGGGACGGACAGCCAGAACACTGAAGCTTTCTTT. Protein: CASRGTDSQNTEAFF.

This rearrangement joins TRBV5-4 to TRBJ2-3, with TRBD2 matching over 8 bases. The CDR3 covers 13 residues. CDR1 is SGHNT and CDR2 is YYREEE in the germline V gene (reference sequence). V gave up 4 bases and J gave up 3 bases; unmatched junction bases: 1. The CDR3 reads CASSTSGTDTQYF. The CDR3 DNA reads TGTGCCAGCAGCACTAGCGGAACAGATACGCAGTATTTT.

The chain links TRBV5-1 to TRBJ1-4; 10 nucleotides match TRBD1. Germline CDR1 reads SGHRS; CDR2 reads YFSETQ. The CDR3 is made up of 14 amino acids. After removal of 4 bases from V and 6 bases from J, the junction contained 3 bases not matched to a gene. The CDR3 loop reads CASSAGTGDEKLFF. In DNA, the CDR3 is TGCGCCAGCAGCGCCGGGACAGGGGATGAAAAACTGTTTTTT.

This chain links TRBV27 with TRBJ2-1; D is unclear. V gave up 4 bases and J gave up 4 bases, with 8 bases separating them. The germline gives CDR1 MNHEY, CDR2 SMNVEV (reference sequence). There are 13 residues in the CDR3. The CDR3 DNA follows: TGTGCCAGCAGTTCTCAGCGTTACAATGAGCAGTTCTTC. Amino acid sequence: CASSSQRYNEQFF.

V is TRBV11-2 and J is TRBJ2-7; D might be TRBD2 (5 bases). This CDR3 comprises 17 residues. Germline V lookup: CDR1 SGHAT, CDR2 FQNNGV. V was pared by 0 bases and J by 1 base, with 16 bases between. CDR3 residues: CASSLDGWETLSYEQYF. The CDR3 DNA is TGTGCCAGCAGCTTAGATGGGTGGGAGACCCTTTCCTACGAGCAGTACTTC. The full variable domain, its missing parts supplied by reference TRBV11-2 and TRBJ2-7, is EAGVAQSPRYKIIEKRQSVAFWCNPISGHATLYWYQQILGQGPKLLIQFQNNGVVDDSQLPKDRFSAERLKGVDSTLKIQPAKLEDSAVYLCASSLDGWETLSYEQYFGPGTRLTVT.

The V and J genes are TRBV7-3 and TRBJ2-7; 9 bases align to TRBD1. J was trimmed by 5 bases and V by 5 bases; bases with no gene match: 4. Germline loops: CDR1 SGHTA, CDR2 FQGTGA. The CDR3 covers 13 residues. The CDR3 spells CASSQGQGDEQYF. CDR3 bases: TGTGCCAGCAGCCAGGGACAGGGCGACGAGCAGTACTTC.

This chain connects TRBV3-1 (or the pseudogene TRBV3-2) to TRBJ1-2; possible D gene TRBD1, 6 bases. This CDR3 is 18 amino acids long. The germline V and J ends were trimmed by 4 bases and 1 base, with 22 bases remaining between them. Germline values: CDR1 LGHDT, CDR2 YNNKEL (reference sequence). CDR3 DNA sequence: TGTGCCAGCAGCCCCAAGGGGGTCGGAGGACGGGGTAACTATGGCTACACCTTC. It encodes CASSPKGVGGRGNYGYTF.

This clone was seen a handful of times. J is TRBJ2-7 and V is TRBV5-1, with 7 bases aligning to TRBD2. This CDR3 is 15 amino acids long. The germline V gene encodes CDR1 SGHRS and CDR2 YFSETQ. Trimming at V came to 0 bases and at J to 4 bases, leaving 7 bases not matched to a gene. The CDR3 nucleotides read TGCGCCAGCAGCTTGGGGTTCGCGGGAGTGTACGAGCAGTACTTC. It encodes CASSLGFAGVYEQYF. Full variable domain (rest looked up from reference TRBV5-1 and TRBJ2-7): KAGVTQTPRYLIKTRGQQVTLSCSPISGHRSVSWYQQTPGQGLQFLFEYFSETQRNKGNFPGRFSGRQFSNSRSEMNVSTLELGDSALYLCASSLGFAGVYEQYFGPGTRLTVT.

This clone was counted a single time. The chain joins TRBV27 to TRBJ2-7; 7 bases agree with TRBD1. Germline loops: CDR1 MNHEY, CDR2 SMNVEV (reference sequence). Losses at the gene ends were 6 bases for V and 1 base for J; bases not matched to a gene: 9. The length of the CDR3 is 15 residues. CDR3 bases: TGTGCCAGCAGCTCGAGGTCGGGACAGTCCTACGAGCAGTACTTC. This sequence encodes CASSSRSGQSYEQYF.

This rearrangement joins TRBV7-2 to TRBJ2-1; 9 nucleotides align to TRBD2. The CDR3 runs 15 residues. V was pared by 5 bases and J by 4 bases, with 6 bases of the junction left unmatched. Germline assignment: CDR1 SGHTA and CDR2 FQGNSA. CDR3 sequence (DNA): TGTGCCAGCAGCCCCGGGACTAGCTTGTACAATGAGCAGTTCTTC. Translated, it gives CASSPGTSLYNEQFF.

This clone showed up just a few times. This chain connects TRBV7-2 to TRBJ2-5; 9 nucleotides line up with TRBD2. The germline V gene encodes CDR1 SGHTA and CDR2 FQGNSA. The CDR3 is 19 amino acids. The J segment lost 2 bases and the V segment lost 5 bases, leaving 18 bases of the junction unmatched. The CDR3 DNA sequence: TGTGCCAGCAGCACACAAGGGGAGCGGGCGGGAGGGAGACAAGAGACCCAGTACTTC. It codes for CASSTQGERAGGRQETQYF. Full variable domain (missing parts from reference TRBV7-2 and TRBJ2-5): GAGVSQSPSNKVTEKGKDVELRCDPISGHTALYWYRQSLGQGLEFLIYFQGNSAPDKSGLPSDRFSAERTGGSVSTLTIQRTQQEDSAVYLCASSTQGERAGGRQETQYFGPGTRLLVL.